This TCR beta chain was profiled in a study of OX40 agonist ivuxolimab in advanced cancers. Overall study: Patients were given ivuxolimab, an antibody that agonizes OX40 (CD134). Three dose-escalation patients had partial responses: one with hepatocellular carcinoma and two with cutaneous melanoma.

Findings and caveats of the study: Circulating CD4+ and CD8+ T cells showed clonal expansion by week 6 at 0.1 to 3.0 mg/kg.

Only in-frame clones appear in the TCRdb table, and some are missing; sequencing was by immunoSEQ multiplex PCR. The repertoire holds around 98,000 clones, with approximately 90% as singletons. V shed 5 bases and J shed 2 bases, with 6 bases lying between them. The CDR3 covers 12 residues. CDR1 ENHRY and CDR2 SYGVKD come from the germline V gene. This clone turned up a few times. No antigen is known for it. The sequencing used CD4+ or CD8+ T cells sorted from blood, collected in a trial of the OX40 agonist ivuxolimab. V usage is TRBV10-3 and J usage is TRBJ1-1; D is ambiguous. This TCR derives from an adult with an advanced solid tumor such as melanoma, head and neck, liver or kidney cancer. This CDR3 is CAISLSNTEAFF. CDR3 coding DNA: TGTGCCATCAGTCTATCAAACACTGAAGCTTTCTTT.